Listed below are T cell receptor beta chains from one sample, sequenced in a study of shared T cell receptors in the human thymus. Clones were sequenced by immunoSEQ multiplex PCR, and TCRdb holds only the in-frame ones, with some missing. Among under 850,000 clones listed, 70% to 90% were seen once. The same sample was also used in a study of human thymus T cells.

The sample comprised thymocytes. The receptor set was obtained from a boy under two years old with a congenital heart defect. Both conserved end residues are part of each CDR3. The D gene is left open where the match is weak. The listing skips clone size in some rows; elsewhere it reads once, few, many or a size class.

-,TRBV5-6,TRBJ1-1,-,CASSLGDTSIEAFF,TGTGCCAGCAGCTTGGGGGACACCTCAATTGAAGCTTTCTTT
TRBD1,TRBV28,TRBJ2-7,few,CASSHQGALSVYEQYF,TGTGCCAGCAGTCACCAGGGGGCCCTAAGCGTCTACGAGCAGTACTTC
-,TRBV21-1,TRBJ1-5,few,CASTHRVSNQPQHF,TGTGCCAGCACCCATAGAGTAAGCAATCAGCCCCAGCATTTT
-,TRBV27,TRBJ1-3,-,CASPQAPGNTIYF,TGTGCCAGCCCCCAGGCCCCTGGAAACACCATATATTTT
TRBD1,TRBV5-4,TRBJ1-5,few,CASSSDRHNQPQHF,TGTGCCAGCAGCTCGGACAGGCACAATCAGCCCCAGCATTTT
TRBD2,TRBV7-6,TRBJ2-7,-,CASSVLAGTYEQYF,TGTGCCAGCAGCGTTCTAGCGGGAACCTACGAGCAGTACTTC
TRBD1,TRBV30,TRBJ1-1,-,CAWSPDRDGNTEAFF,TGTGCCTGGAGTCCGGACAGGGATGGGAACACTGAAGCTTTCTTT
TRBD2,TRBV28,TRBJ2-5,-,CASSLSWTSGRVETQYF,TGTGCCAGCAGTTTATCCTGGACTAGCGGGAGGGTTGAGACCCAGTACTTC
TRBD2,TRBV6-1,TRBJ2-2,few,CASSELFAGGSNTGELFF,TGTGCCAGCAGTGAACTTTTCGCGGGAGGATCGAACACCGGGGAGCTGTTTTTT
-,TRBV7-2,TRBJ1-1,-,CASSFVLLNTEAFF,TGTGCCAGCAGCTTCGTCTTGTTGAACACTGAAGCTTTCTTT
TRBD2,TRBV18,TRBJ2-7,-,CASSPFEGLTREYEQYF,TGTGCCAGCTCACCATTTGAGGGATTGACGCGGGAGTACGAGCAGTACTTC
-,TRBV2,TRBJ2-1,-,CASRREIDNEQFF,TGTGCCAGCAGGCGGGAAATTGACAATGAGCAGTTCTTC
-,TRBV5-6,TRBJ2-7,-,CASSSGLRRQYF,TGTGCCAGCAGCTCGGGGTTGAGGCGGCAGTACTTC
TRBD2,TRBV5-1,TRBJ2-3,-,CASSSGTPGTDTQYF,TGCGCCAGCAGTAGCGGGACTCCCGGCACAGATACGCAGTATTTT
TRBD1,TRBV5-1,TRBJ2-7,-,CASSWRTGLGYEQYF,TGCGCCAGCAGCTGGAGGACAGGGTTGGGATACGAGCAGTACTTC
TRBD2,TRBV4-1,TRBJ2-2,-,CASSHLGLDRTSAIPGELFF,TGCGCCAGCAGCCACTTGGGACTAGACCGGACTAGCGCTATTCCGGGGGAGCTGTTTTTT
-,TRBV6-1,TRBJ2-7,-,CASRGYWYRDEQYF,TGTGCCAGCCGTGGTTACTGGTATCGGGACGAGCAGTACTTC
TRBD2,TRBV6-5,TRBJ2-1,-,CASRSSGSGNEQFF,TGTGCCAGCAGATCTAGCGGGAGCGGCAATGAGCAGTTCTTC
TRBD1,TRBV25-1,TRBJ1-2,-,CASSEEAGTGDGYTF,TGTGCCAGCAGTGAAGAAGCCGGGACAGGGGACGGCTACACCTTC
TRBD1,TRBV27,TRBJ1-1,-,CAIARDRGLNTEAFF,TGTGCCATTGCGCGGGACAGGGGACTGAACACTGAAGCTTTCTTT
TRBD2,TRBV25-1,TRBJ2-7,-,CASSELGLALTYEQYF,TGTGCCAGCAGTGAATTGGGACTAGCGCTTACCTACGAGCAGTACTTC
-,TRBV19,TRBJ2-1,few,CASSPDIYNEQFF,TGTGCCAGTAGTCCCGACATCTACAATGAGCAGTTCTTC
-,TRBV7-6,TRBJ2-1,-,CASSFRAREDNEQFF,TGTGCCAGCAGCTTCCGGGCCAGGGAGGACAATGAGCAGTTCTTC
-,TRBV19,TRBJ2-6,few,CASSHRTENAGANVLTF,TGTGCCAGTAGTCACCGGACAGAAAATGCTGGGGCCAACGTCCTGACTTTC
-,TRBV9,TRBJ1-1,-,CASSPRSNTEAFF,TGTGCCAGCAGCCCCAGATCAAACACTGAAGCTTTCTTT
-,TRBV19,TRBJ2-7,-,CASSIRGRGPSYEQYF,TGTGCCAGTAGTATAAGGGGGCGGGGCCCCTCCTACGAGCAGTACTTC
TRBD2,TRBV4-3,TRBJ2-5,once,CASSASGRGQETQYF,TGCGCCAGCAGTGCTAGCGGGAGAGGACAAGAGACCCAGTACTTC
-,TRBV11-2,TRBJ1-5,-,CASSRVGAGQPQHF,TGTGCCAGCAGTCGGGTGGGGGCAGGACAGCCCCAGCATTTT
TRBD1,TRBV6-1,TRBJ2-7,-,CASSEGPGGRSCEQYF,TGTGCCAGCAGTGAAGGCCCAGGGGGTCGATCGTGTGAGCAGTACTTC
TRBD1,TRBV6-5,TRBJ2-5,-,CASSYAGTGTVRTQYF,TGTGCCAGCAGTTACGCGGGGACAGGGACGGTTCGGACCCAGTACTTC
TRBD1,TRBV11-2,TRBJ2-3,-,CASSWLGTGTGWGDTQYF,TGTGCCAGCAGCTGGTTGGGGACCGGGACAGGGTGGGGAGATACGCAGTATTTT
-,TRBV11-3,TRBJ1-5,-,CASSPGRQPQHF,TGTGCCAGCAGTCCGGGTCGGCAGCCCCAGCATTTT
TRBD2,TRBV18,TRBJ2-2,-,CASSPRKREISGTGELFF,TGTGCCAGCTCACCACGGAAGCGGGAGATTTCGGGCACCGGGGAGCTGTTTTTT
TRBD2,TRBV6-5,TRBJ2-1,-,CASVGTSGINEQFF,TGTGCCAGCGTTGGGACTAGCGGGATAAATGAGCAGTTCTTC
TRBD1,TRBV5-1,TRBJ2-7,-,CASSSYGQGARATNYEQYF,TGCGCCAGCAGCTCCTACGGACAGGGGGCGCGGGCTACCAACTACGAGCAGTACTTC
TRBD1,TRBV13,TRBJ1-1,-,CASSLGRGQRNTEAFF,TGTGCCAGCAGCTTAGGCAGGGGACAGCGGAACACTGAAGCTTTCTTT
TRBD2,TRBV30,TRBJ2-3,-,CAWSVRLAGGGDSTDTQYF,TGTGCCTGGAGTGTACGACTAGCGGGAGGCGGCGATAGCACAGATACGCAGTATTTT
TRBD2,TRBV7-2,TRBJ2-2,few,CASSFSGKGGTGELFF,TGTGCCAGCAGCTTTAGCGGGAAAGGGGGCACCGGGGAGCTGTTTTTT
-,TRBV5-1,TRBJ1-4,-,CASSDPGSEEKLFF,TGCGCCAGCAGCGACCCAGGGTCCGAAGAAAAACTGTTTTTT
TRBD2,TRBV19,TRBJ2-2,-,CASSIDPGWLAGGDGELFF,TGTGCCAGTAGTATTGACCCGGGTTGGCTAGCGGGAGGGGACGGGGAGCTGTTTTTT
TRBD2,TRBV18,TRBJ2-7,-,CASSPEGWGRTSGTTPPKQYF,TGTGCCAGCTCACCGGAAGGTTGGGGGCGGACTAGCGGGACCACCCCCCCTAAGCAGTACTTC